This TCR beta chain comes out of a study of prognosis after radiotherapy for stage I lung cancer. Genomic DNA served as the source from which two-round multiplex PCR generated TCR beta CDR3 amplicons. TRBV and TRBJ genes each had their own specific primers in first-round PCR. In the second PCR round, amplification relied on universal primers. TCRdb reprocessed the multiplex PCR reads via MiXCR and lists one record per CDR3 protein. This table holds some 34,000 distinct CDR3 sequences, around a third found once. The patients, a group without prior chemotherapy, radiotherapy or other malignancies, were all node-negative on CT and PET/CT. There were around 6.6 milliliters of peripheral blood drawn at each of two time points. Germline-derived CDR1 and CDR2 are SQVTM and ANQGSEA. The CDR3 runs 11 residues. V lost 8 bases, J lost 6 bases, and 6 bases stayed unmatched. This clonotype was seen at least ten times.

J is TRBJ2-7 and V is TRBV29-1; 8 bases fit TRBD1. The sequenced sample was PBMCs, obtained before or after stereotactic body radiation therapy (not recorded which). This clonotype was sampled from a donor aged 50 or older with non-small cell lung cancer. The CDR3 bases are TGCAGCATAAGACAGGGGAGCGAGCAGTACTTC. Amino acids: CSIRQGSEQYF.